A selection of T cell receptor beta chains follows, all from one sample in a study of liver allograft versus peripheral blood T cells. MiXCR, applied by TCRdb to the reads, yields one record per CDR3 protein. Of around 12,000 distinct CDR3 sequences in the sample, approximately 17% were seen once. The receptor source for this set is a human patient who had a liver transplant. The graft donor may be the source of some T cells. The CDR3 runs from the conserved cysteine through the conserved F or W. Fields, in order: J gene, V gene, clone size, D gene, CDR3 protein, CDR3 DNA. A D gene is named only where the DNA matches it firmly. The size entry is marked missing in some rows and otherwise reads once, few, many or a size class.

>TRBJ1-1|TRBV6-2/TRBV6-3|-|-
CASNWLGVNTEAFF
TGTGCCAGCAACTGGCTGGGGGTGAACACTGAAGCTTTCTTT
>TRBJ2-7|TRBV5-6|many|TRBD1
CASSSGQLFYEQYF
TGTGCCAGCAGCTCGGGACAGCTCTTCTACGAGCAGTACTTC
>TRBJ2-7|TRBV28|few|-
CASRPGGRNEQYF
TGTGCCAGCAGACCGGGGGGCCGGAACGAGCAGTACTTC
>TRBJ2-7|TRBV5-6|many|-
CASSLRGAMKSYEQYF
TGTGCCAGCAGCTTACGTGGGGCCATGAAATCCTACGAGCAGTACTTC
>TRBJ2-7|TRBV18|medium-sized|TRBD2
CASSPRLLAGSYEQYF
TGTGCCAGCTCACCAAGATTACTAGCGGGCTCCTACGAGCAGTACTTC
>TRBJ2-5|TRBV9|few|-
CASSSGTVVQETQYF
TGTGCCAGCAGCTCCGGGACCGTCGTACAAGAGACCCAGTACTTC
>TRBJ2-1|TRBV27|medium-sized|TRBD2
CASSWGGIGTSNEQFF
TGTGCCAGCAGTTGGGGGGGTATCGGGACTAGCAATGAGCAGTTCTTC
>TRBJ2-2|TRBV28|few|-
CASSLGQIITGELFF
TGTGCCAGCAGTTTGGGGCAGATTATCACCGGGGAGCTGTTTTTT
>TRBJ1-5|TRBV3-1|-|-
CASSPSPGWDQPQHF
TGTGCCAGCAGCCCCTCCCCAGGGTGGGATCAGCCCCAGCATTTT
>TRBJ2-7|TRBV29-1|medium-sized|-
CSALPGQDYEQYF
TGCAGCGCACTGCCGGGCCAAGACTACGAGCAGTACTTC
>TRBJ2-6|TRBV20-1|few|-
CSAKQDSSGANVLTF
TGCAGTGCTAAACAAGACAGCTCTGGGGCCAACGTCCTGACTTTC
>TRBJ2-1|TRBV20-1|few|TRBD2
CSGLAGNDEQFF
TGCAGTGGGTTAGCGGGGAACGATGAGCAGTTCTTC
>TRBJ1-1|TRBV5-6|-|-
CASSLARAPDTEAFF
TGTGCCAGCAGCTTGGCCAGGGCCCCGGACACTGAAGCTTTCTTT
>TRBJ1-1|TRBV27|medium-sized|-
CASSLEGRPRTEAFF
TGTGCCAGCAGTTTAGAGGGCAGGCCCAGGACTGAAGCTTTCTTT
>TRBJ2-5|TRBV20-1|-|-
CSARDWSVRLQETQYF
TGCAGTGCTAGAGATTGGTCAGTCAGGCTGCAAGAGACCCAGTACTTC
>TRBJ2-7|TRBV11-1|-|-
CASSRRRPPYEQYF
TGTGCCAGCAGCCGCAGACGACCGCCCTACGAGCAGTACTTC
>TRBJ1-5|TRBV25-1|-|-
CASSEFAGQPQHF
TGTGCCAGCAGTGAATTCGCCGGACAGCCCCAGCATTTT
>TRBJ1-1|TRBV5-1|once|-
CASSLAAGSTEAFF
TGCGCCAGCAGCTTGGCCGCAGGGAGCACTGAAGCTTTCTTT
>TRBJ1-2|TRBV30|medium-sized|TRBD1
CAWRFGTASGYTF
TGTGCCTGGAGGTTCGGGACAGCGTCCGGCTACACCTTC
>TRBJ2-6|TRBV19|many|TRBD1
CASSPGTGTGANVLTF
TGTGCCAGTAGCCCCGGGACAGGGACTGGGGCCAACGTCCTGACTTTC
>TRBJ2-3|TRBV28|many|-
CASSVTTDTQYF
TGTGCCAGCAGTGTAACCACAGATACGCAGTATTTT
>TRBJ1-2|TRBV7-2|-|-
CASSLKVPGQEINYGYTF
TGTGCCAGCAGCTTAAAAGTCCCGGGACAAGAAATTAACTATGGCTACACCTTC
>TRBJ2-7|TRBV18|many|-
CASSPDSYEQYF
TGTGCCAGCTCACCCGACAGCTACGAGCAGTACTTC
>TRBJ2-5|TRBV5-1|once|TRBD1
CASSGDSQETQYF
TGCGCCAGCAGCGGGGACAGCCAAGAGACCCAGTACTTC
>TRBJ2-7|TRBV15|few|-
CATSRAASSYEQYF
TGTGCCACCAGCAGAGCCGCTAGCTCCTACGAGCAGTACTTC
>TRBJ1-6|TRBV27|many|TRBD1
CASRWTGGGYNSPLHF
TGTGCCAGCAGGTGGACAGGGGGGGGCTATAATTCACCCCTCCACTTT
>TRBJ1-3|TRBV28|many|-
CATVGRGSGNTIYF
TGTGCCACCGTGGGACGCGGCTCTGGAAACACCATATATTTT
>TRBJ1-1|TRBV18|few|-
CASSPPAFGARTEAFF
TGTGCCAGCTCACCACCGGCGTTCGGGGCTCGAACTGAAGCTTTCTTT